Listed here are 32 T cell receptor beta chains from one sample, sequenced in a study of blood T cell repertoires in COVID-19. The assay was immunoSEQ multiplex PCR, and TCRdb's table has in-frame clones only and misses some. Of 120,000 or so clones listed, approximately 74% are singletons. The sample comprised peripheral blood. The receptors come from a man aged 55 to 70 with acute or convalescent COVID-19.

This chain links TRBV18 with TRBJ2-1, with D possibly being TRBD1 (6 bases). Germline assignment: CDR1 KGHSH and CDR2 LQKENI. The CDR3 extends over 15 amino acids. V was trimmed by 3 bases and J by 1 base, leaving 10 bases between them. The CDR3 coding sequence is TGTGCCAGCTCACCTTTCAGGGGTTCCTACAATGAGCAGTTCTTC. It encodes CASSPFRGSYNEQFF.

This clone was seen only a few times. The chain couples TRBV9 to TRBJ2-2; 9 nucleotides line up with TRBD2. With V trimmed by 3 bases and J by 4 bases, 10 bases remained unmatched. This CDR3 comprises 17 residues. Germline assignment: CDR1 SGDLS and CDR2 YYNGEE. CDR3 loop: CASSERRTSVGTGELFF. CDR3 nucleotides: TGTGCCAGCAGCGAGAGGAGGACTAGCGTCGGCACCGGGGAGCTGTTTTTT.

This clone came up a few times. The CDR3 bases are TGTGCCACCGGAAGGACAGGGGACAATCAGCCCCAGCATTTT. As protein: CATGRTGDNQPQHF. The rearrangement joins TRBV24-1 to TRBJ1-5, with 9 bases fitting TRBD1. The junction had 5 bases not matched to a gene; V was cut back by 9 bases and J by 3 bases. The CDR3 is 14 residues long. From germline, CDR1 is KGHDR and CDR2 SFDVKD.

This chain links TRBV10-3 with TRBJ1-2; D is unclear. Trimming removed 6 bases at V and 3 bases at J, with 11 bases between. The germline V gene encodes CDR1 ENHRY and CDR2 SYGVKD. The CDR3 sequence is 13 residues long. The DNA for the CDR3 is TGTGCCATCAGGGAGCGGGAAGACTATGGCTACACCTTC. It translates to CAIREREDYGYTF.

V gene TRBV19 combines with J gene TRBJ2-1; TRBD2 matches 8 bases. Losses at the gene ends were 6 bases for V and 9 bases for J; bases not matched to a gene: 13. This CDR3 contains 15 residues. Germline CDR1 and CDR2: LNHDA and SQIVND (reference sequence). The CDR3 region has the DNA TGTGCCAGTAGCCCTCGGGGGGGGCGGGAGATTGAGCAGTTCTTC. It yields the protein CASSPRGGREIEQFF.

The rearrangement links TRBV4-1 to TRBJ1-4; no clear D. The CDR3 consists of 15 residues. Trimming left V 4 bases short and J 6 bases short, with 15 bases between. Germline CDR1 MGHRA, CDR2 YSYEKL. CDR3 amino acids: CASSLSPGPDEKLFF. The CDR3 nucleotides read TGCGCCAGCAGCCTCTCCCCTGGGCCTGATGAAAAACTGTTTTTT.

V gene TRBV7-9 combines with J gene TRBJ1-4; TRBD1 agrees at 7 bases. This CDR3 is built from 16 residues. From germline, CDR1 is SEHNR and CDR2 FQNEAQ (reference sequence). With V trimmed by 1 base and J by 4 bases, 6 bases remained unmatched. The CDR3 region is CASSLGGGQRNEKLFF. The CDR3 nucleotides read TGTGCCAGCAGCTTAGGTGGGGGACAGCGTAATGAAAAACTGTTTTTT.

This clone was counted only a few times. In DNA form, the CDR3 reads TGTGCCAGCAGCTTATTCCAGGGCCAGACTGAAGCTTTCTTT. The encoded protein is CASSLFQGQTEAFF. This chain connects TRBV7-8 to TRBJ1-1; a weak D match, TRBD1 (5 bases). The ends were cut back, 2 bases at V and 5 bases at J, with 12 bases in the middle. Germline loops: CDR1 SGHVS, CDR2 FQNEAQ. The CDR3 has 14 amino acids.

The chain couples TRBV5-1 to TRBJ2-1; tentatively, D is TRBD2 (6 bases). Per germline, CDR1 SGHRS and CDR2 YFSETQ. The CDR3 spans 17 residues. The V end was cut by 7 bases, the J end by 1 base, with 21 bases between. CDR3 residues: CASLRDVETSSYNEQFF. CDR3 nucleotides: TGCGCCAGCCTCCGGGACGTAGAGACTAGTTCCTACAATGAGCAGTTCTTC.

The chain uses TRBV9 and TRBJ2-3, with 7 bases that match TRBD2. Germline V gives CDR1 SGDLS, CDR2 YYNGEE. The junction had 10 bases not matched to a gene; V was cut back by 6 bases and J by 3 bases. The CDR3 is 15 residues long. CDR3 loop: CASMPGAGETDTQYF. CDR3 DNA: TGTGCCAGCATGCCCGGGGCGGGAGAAACAGATACGCAGTATTTT. Full variable domain (missing parts from reference TRBV9 and TRBJ2-3): DSGVTQTPKHLITATGQRVTLRCSPRSGDLSVYWYQQSLDQGLQFLIQYYNGEERAKGNILERFSAQQFPDLHSELNLSSLELGDSALYFCASMPGAGETDTQYFGPGTRLTVL.

The chain employs TRBV7-2 and TRBJ1-6; the D is unclear. Per the germline V gene, CDR1 is SGHTA and CDR2 is FQGNSA. V dropped 3 bases and J dropped 0 bases, with 12 bases sitting between them. The CDR3 runs 17 residues. The CDR3 here is CASSFLALSSYNSPLHF. CDR3 in DNA: TGTGCCAGCAGCTTCTTAGCACTGAGCTCCTATAATTCACCCCTCCACTTT. Based on the CDR3 plus reference TRBV7-2 and TRBJ1-6, the full variable domain is GAGVSQSPSNKVTEKGKDVELRCDPISGHTALYWYRQSLGQGLEFLIYFQGNSAPDKSGLPSDRFSAERTGGSVSTLTIQRTQQEDSAVYLCASSFLALSSYNSPLHFGNGTRLTVT.

This clone was seen more than once but under ten times. The chain joins TRBV7-8 to TRBJ2-1; D gene uncertain. The CDR3 has 15 residues. Germline CDR1 reads SGHVS; CDR2 reads FQNEAQ. Deletions cut 5 bases from V and 0 bases from J, with 11 bases between. CDR3 loop: CASSRDSSSYNEQFF. The CDR3 DNA reads TGTGCCAGCAGCCGAGACTCAAGCTCCTACAATGAGCAGTTCTTC.

This clone was seen once. This chain connects TRBV6-2 or TRBV6-3 to TRBJ2-2, with 9 bases aligning to TRBD2. This CDR3 has 17 residues. The V gene's germline CDR1 is MNHEY and CDR2 SVGEGT. V dropped 0 bases and J dropped 5; count of bases not matched to a gene: 7. The CDR3, as DNA: TGTGCCAGCAGTTACTCGATCGGCGGGGGGGCGACCGGGGAGCTGTTTTTT. The encoded protein is CASSYSIGGGATGELFF.

V and J are TRBV6-5 and TRBJ1-2; maybe TRBD1 (6 bases). The V gene's germline CDR1 is MNHEY and CDR2 SVGAGI. V lost 6 bases to trimming and J lost 7 bases, with 18 bases between them. The CDR3 is 14 residues long. The CDR3 loop is CASSPPTGTGGYTF. The CDR3 DNA follows: TGTGCCAGCAGCCCCCCCACAGGGACGGGTGGCTACACCTTC.

In DNA form, the CDR3 reads TGTGCCAGCAGCACCCGACAGGGCCGTAATTCACCCCTCCACTTT. Protein product: CASSTRQGRNSPLHF. The V and J genes are TRBV5-6 and TRBJ1-6; 7 bases fit TRBD1. The germline gives CDR1 SGHDT, CDR2 YYEEEE. The V gene end was trimmed by 4 bases and the J gene end by 6 bases; junction bases not matched to a gene: 7. CDR3 length equals 15 residues.

The V call is TRBV27, the J call TRBJ1-2, with D possibly TRBD1 on 6 matching bases. The V gene's germline CDR1 is MNHEY and CDR2 SMNVEV (reference sequence). The CDR3 consists of 15 residues. The V end was cut by 5 bases, the J end by 6 bases, with 19 bases between. CDR3 loop: CASSRSTGGRDGYTF. CDR3 nucleotide sequence: TGTGCCAGCAGTCGTTCGACGGGGGGGCGTGATGGCTACACCTTC.

About this clone itself: The sample contains more than one DNA sequence encoding this CDR3. The chain combines TRBV5-1 with TRBJ1-5, with TRBD1 identical over 7 bases. This CDR3 region has 13 residues. The trim removed 0 bases at V and 7 bases at J, leaving 1 base unmatched. CDR1 and CDR2 from the germline V gene are SGHRS and YFSETQ. CDR3 DNA: TGCGCCAGCAGCTTGGGACAGGGACAGCCCCAGCATTTT. This translates into CASSLGQGQPQHF.

The V and J genes are TRBV6-5 and TRBJ1-2; TRBD1 agrees at 10 bases. CDR1 and CDR2 (germline): MNHEY, SVGAGI. CDR3 length: 15 amino acids. Losses at the gene ends were 11 bases for V and 6 bases for J; bases not matched to a gene: 15. In nucleotides, the CDR3 is TGTGCCTCTACCCCTCGGGACAGGGGTATCGATGGCTACACCTTC. Encoded protein: CASTPRDRGIDGYTF.

J is TRBJ1-6 and V is TRBV7-3; D is unclear. The germline V gene encodes CDR1 SGHTA and CDR2 FQGTGA. The CDR3 is 14 residues long. V was trimmed by 5 bases and J by 7 bases, leaving 12 bases between them. CDR3 DNA sequence: TGTGCCAGCAGCGCGGCTCACAACAATTCACCCCTCCACTTT. It translates to CASSAAHNNSPLHF.

The gene calls are TRBV7-9 and TRBJ1-1; D not resolved. CDR1 is SEHNR and CDR2 is FQNEAQ in the germline V gene (reference sequence). The V end was cut by 3 bases, the J end by 1 base, with 3 bases between. CDR3 length: 12 amino acids. The CDR3 coding sequence is TGTGCCAGCAGCTTTAGGAACACTGAAGCTTTCTTT. Its protein is CASSFRNTEAFF.

A few counts support this clone. The chain uses TRBV7-9 and TRBJ1-4; D is unresolved. The length of the CDR3 is 12 residues. Deletions cut 4 bases from V and 5 bases from J, with 5 bases between. The germline gives CDR1 SEHNR, CDR2 FQNEAQ (reference sequence). The CDR3 region has the DNA TGTGCCAGCAGCTGGCCGAATGAAAAACTGTTTTTT. Translation: CASSWPNEKLFF.

The genes are TRBV18 and TRBJ1-2; D gene ambiguous. Per the germline V gene, CDR1 is KGHSH and CDR2 is LQKENI. This CDR3 contains 15 residues. V was pared by 2 bases and J by 4 bases, with 14 bases between. CDR3 sequence (DNA): TGTGCCAGCTCACCAGATAAGAGTGCCCTCTATGGCTACACCTTC. It yields the protein CASSPDKSALYGYTF.

V and J are TRBV14 and TRBJ1-6; D perhaps matches TRBD1 (6 bases). The V end was cut by 5 bases, the J end by 9 bases, with 14 bases between. The germline gives CDR1 SGHDN, CDR2 FVKESK. The length of the CDR3 is 14 residues. This CDR3 is CASSLRGASSPLHF. The CDR3 region has the DNA TGTGCCAGCAGCTTGCGGGGGGCGAGTTCACCCCTCCACTTT.

This chain uses TRBV3-1 (or the pseudogene TRBV3-2) with TRBJ1-6, with D unresolved. This CDR3 has 12 amino acids. CDR1 is LGHDT and CDR2 is YNNKEL in the germline V gene (reference sequence). The germline V and J ends were trimmed by 3 bases and 10 bases, with 7 bases remaining between them. The CDR3 is CASSQRESPLHF. The CDR3 DNA sequence: TGTGCCAGCAGCCAGAGGGAGTCACCCCTCCACTTT.

This clone turned up a few times. The V and J genes are TRBV21-1 and TRBJ1-6; TRBD1, the table's D call, was not compared with the DNA. TRBV21-1 constitutes a pseudogene. CDR3 size: 15 residues. CDR3 sequence: CAIADRGPYNSPLHF. The CDR3 coding sequence is TGTGCCATAGCGGACAGGGGGCCCTATAATTCACCCCTCCACTTT.

This clone has only one observation. This sequence joins TRBV7-9 and TRBJ2-7; a weak D match, TRBD1 (6 bases). Looked up from germline, CDR1 is SEHNR and CDR2 is FQNEAQ (reference sequence). The V and J ends lost 4 bases and 2 bases respectively, with 12 bases between them. This CDR3 is built from 14 residues. CDR3 DNA sequence: TGTGCCAGCAGCTGGGGGACAAGCCCCTACGAGCAGTACTTC. It encodes CASSWGTSPYEQYF.

The chain employs TRBV5-1 and TRBJ2-5, with 8 bases aligning to TRBD1. The length of the CDR3 is 14 residues. V lost 1 base to trimming and J lost 5 bases; unmatched junction nucleotides: 4. The germline V gene encodes CDR1 SGHRS and CDR2 YFSETQ. As DNA, the CDR3 is TGCGCCAGCAGCTTGCAGGGGGCGGCGGAGACCCAGTACTTC. The encoded protein is CASSLQGAAETQYF.

The CDR3 bases are TGTGCCAGTAGTTCTCAGGGGCGGGAGACCCAGTACTTC. Translation: CASSSQGRETQYF. This chain links TRBV19 with TRBJ2-5; perhaps TRBD1 as D (6 bases). V lost 5 bases and J 5 bases, leaving 12 bases between the germline ends. This CDR3 comprises 13 residues. Germline V gene sequence: CDR1 LNHDA, CDR2 SQIVND (reference sequence).

The chain is built from TRBV7-2 and TRBJ2-7; 7 bases align to TRBD2. The CDR3 sequence is 15 residues long. Germline assignment: CDR1 SGHTA and CDR2 FQGNSA. The junction had 12 bases not matched to a gene; V was cut back by 8 bases and J by 2 bases. The CDR3 nucleotides are TGTGCCAGCGGGCGGATCGGGCTAGCGGCCTACGAGCAGTACTTC. Translating it yields CASGRIGLAAYEQYF.

This clone was picked up a small number of times. The V gene is TRBV5-1, the J gene TRBJ1-6; D might be TRBD1 (5 bases). The CDR3 is made up of 14 amino acids. Germline values: CDR1 SGHRS, CDR2 YFSETQ. V shed 1 base and J shed 8 bases, with 10 bases lying between them. In nucleotides, the CDR3 is TGCGCCAGCAGCTTGAGGGGAAAGGATTCACCCCTCCACTTT. It translates to CASSLRGKDSPLHF.

J is TRBJ1-3 and V is TRBV19, with D unclear. In germline, CDR1 is LNHDA, CDR2 SQIVND (reference sequence). Trimming stripped 1 base from V and 4 bases from J, with 8 bases between. This CDR3 has 14 amino acids. The chain's CDR3 is CASSIGATGNTIYF. The CDR3 DNA reads TGTGCCAGTAGTATAGGGGCGACCGGAAACACCATATATTTT.

The chain couples TRBV2 to TRBJ1-1, with 7 bases fitting TRBD1. The germline gives CDR1 SNHLY, CDR2 FYNNEI. The CDR3 sequence is 14 residues long. J lost 1 base, V lost 6 bases, and 5 bases had no gene match. The CDR3 protein is CASSRQGSNTEAFF. For the CDR3, the DNA is TGTGCCAGCAGCCGACAGGGTTCGAACACTGAAGCTTTCTTT.